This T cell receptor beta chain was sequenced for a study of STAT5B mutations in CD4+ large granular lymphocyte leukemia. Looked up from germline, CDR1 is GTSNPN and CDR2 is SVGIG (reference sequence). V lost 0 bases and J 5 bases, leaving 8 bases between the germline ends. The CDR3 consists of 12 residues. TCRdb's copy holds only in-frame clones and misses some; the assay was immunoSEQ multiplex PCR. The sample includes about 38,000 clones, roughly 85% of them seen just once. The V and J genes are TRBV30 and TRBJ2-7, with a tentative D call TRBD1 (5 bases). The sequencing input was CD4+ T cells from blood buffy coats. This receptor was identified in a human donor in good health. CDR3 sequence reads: CAWSVSGHEQYF. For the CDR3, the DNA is TGTGCCTGGAGTGTATCAGGGCACGAGCAGTACTTC.